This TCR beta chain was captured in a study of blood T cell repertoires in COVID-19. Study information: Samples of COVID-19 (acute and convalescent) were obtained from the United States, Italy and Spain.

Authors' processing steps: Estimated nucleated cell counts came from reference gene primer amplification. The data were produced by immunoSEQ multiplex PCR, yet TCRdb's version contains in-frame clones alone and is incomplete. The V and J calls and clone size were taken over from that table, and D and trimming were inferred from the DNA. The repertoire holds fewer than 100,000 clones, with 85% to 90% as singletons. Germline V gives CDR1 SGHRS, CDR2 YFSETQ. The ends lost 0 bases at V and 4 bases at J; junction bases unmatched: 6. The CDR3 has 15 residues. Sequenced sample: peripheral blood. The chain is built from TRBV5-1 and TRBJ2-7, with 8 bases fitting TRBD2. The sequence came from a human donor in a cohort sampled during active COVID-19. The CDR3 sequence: CASSLATSGQYEQYF. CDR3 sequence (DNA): TGCGCCAGCAGCTTGGCAACTAGCGGACAGTACGAGCAGTACTTC.